This T cell receptor (beta chain) was recorded in a study of blood T cell repertoires in COVID-19. Germline-derived CDR1 and CDR2 are SGHTA and FQGNSA. The length of the CDR3 is 14 residues. Germline trimming cut 4 bases from V and 5 bases from J; bases unmatched to any gene: 7. Generated by immunoSEQ multiplex PCR, the TCRdb table keeps only in-frame clones and is missing some. The sample lists about 300,000 clones, nearly 90% occurring once. Sample: peripheral blood. The receptor was isolated from a woman in her 30s with COVID-19, enrolled during active disease. V is TRBV7-2 and J is TRBJ2-5, with TRBD1 matching 7 bases. In DNA form, the CDR3 reads TGTGCCAGCAGCTCCAGGGGGTTAAGGGAGACCCAGTACTTC. Its protein is CASSSRGLRETQYF.